This T cell receptor beta chain was found in a study of T-cell memory formation after mild COVID-19. Broader study findings: Shrinking CD4+ clones were chiefly CM and EM; CD8+ ones were chiefly EMRA.

This CDR3 contains 14 residues. V shed 3 bases and J shed 2 bases, with 11 bases lying between them. Germline loops: CDR1 SNHLY, CDR2 FYNNEI. Of note for this clonotype: What it binds is not known.

TCRdb passed the 5' RACE reads through MiXCR, listing each CDR3 protein once. This table has 470,000 or so distinct CDR3 sequences, over 15% appearing once. J is TRBJ2-7 and V is TRBV2; no definite D call. The receptor comes from a young man who had mild COVID-19 (a few samples of this study predate the infection). Cell type and time point are not known. The sample taken for sequencing was PBMCs or a T cell subset sorted from them (not recorded which). The CDR3 nucleotides read TGTGCCAGCAGTGAGAGGCCGCTTACCTACGAGCAGTACTTC. Translation: CASSERPLTYEQYF.